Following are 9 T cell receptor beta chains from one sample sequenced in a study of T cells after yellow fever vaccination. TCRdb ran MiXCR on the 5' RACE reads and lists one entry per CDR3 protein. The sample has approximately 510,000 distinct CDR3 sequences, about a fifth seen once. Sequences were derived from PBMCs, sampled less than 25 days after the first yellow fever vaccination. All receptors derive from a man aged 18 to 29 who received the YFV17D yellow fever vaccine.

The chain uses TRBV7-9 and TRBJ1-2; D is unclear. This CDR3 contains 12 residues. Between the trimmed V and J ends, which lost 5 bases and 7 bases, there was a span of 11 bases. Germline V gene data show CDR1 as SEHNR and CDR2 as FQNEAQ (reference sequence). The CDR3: CASSGSVGGYTF. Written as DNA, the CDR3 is TGTGCCAGCAGCGGCTCGGTGGGTGGCTACACCTTC. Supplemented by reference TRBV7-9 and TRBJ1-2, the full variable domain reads DTGVSQNPRHKITKRGQNVTFRCDPISEHNRLYWYRQTLGQGPEFLTYFQNEAQLEKSRLLSDRFSAERPKGSFSTLEIQRTEQGDSAMYLCASSGSVGGYTFGSGTRLTVV.

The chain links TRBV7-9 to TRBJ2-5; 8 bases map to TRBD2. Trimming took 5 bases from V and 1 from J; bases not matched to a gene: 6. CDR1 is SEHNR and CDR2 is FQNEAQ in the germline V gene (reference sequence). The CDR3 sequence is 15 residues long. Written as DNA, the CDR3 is TGTGCCAGCAGCCTGAACGGGGGGGCCCAAGAGACCCAGTACTTC. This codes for CASSLNGGAQETQYF.

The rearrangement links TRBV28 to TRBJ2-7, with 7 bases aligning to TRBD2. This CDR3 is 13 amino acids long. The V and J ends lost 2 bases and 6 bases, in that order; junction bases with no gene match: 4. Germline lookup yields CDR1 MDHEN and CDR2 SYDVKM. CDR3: CASSLKGRGEQYV. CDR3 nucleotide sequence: TGTGCCAGCAGTTTAAAGGGGAGGGGCGAGCAGTACGTC.

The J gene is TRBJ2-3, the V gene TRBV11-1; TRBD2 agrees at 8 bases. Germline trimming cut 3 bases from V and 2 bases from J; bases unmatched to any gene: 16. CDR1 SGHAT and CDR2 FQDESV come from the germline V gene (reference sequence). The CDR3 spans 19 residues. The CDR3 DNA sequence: TGTGCCAGCAGCTTTGGAAGAGCGGGGGCAATTAACCCCACAGATACGCAGTATTTT. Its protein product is CASSFGRAGAINPTDTQYF.

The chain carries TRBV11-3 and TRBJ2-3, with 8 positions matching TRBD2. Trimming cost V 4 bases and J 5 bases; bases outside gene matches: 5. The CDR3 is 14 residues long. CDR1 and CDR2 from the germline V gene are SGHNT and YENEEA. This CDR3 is CASSSRLAIDTQYF. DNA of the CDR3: TGTGCCAGCAGCTCGCGACTAGCGATAGATACGCAGTATTTT. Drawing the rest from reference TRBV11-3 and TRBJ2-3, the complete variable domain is EAGVVQSPRYKIIEKKQPVAFWCNPISGHNTLYWYLQNLGQGPELLIRYENEEAVDDSQLPKDRFSAERLKGVDSTLKIQPAELGDSAVYLCASSSRLAIDTQYFGPGTRLTVL.

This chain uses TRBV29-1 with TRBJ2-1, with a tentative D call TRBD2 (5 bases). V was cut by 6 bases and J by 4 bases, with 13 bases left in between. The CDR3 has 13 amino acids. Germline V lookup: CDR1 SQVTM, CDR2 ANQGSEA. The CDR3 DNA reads TGCAGCGTCGTGCTAGCAGATTACAATGAGCAGTTCTTC. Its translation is CSVVLADYNEQFF.

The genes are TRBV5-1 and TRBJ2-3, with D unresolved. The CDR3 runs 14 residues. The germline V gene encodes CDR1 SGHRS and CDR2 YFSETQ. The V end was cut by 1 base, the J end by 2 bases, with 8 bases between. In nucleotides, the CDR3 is TGCGCCAGCAGCTTGCCGGTCCTCACAGATACGCAGTATTTT. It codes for CASSLPVLTDTQYF.

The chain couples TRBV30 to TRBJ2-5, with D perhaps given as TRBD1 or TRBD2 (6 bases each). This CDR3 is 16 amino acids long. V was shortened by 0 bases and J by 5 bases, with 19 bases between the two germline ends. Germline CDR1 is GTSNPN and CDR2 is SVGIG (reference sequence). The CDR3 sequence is CAWSVLGGGLLETQYF. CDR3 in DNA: TGTGCCTGGAGTGTATTGGGTGGGGGGCTTCTGGAGACCCAGTACTTC. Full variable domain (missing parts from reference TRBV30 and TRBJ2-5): SQTIHQWPATLVQPVGSPLSLECTVEGTSNPNLYWYRQAAGRGLQLLFYSVGIGQISSEVPQNLSASRPQDRQFILSSKKLLLSDSGFYLCAWSVLGGGLLETQYFGPGTRLLVL.

This chain's CDR3 is CASTWEGRGSTEAFF. CDR3 bases: TGTGCCAGCACTTGGGAAGGGAGGGGGAGCACTGAAGCTTTCTTT. The gene calls are TRBV6-5 and TRBJ1-1, with a tentative D call TRBD1 (6 bases). CDR1 and CDR2 from the germline V gene are MNHEY and SVGAGI. The CDR3 length is 15 residues. Trimming shortened V by 7 bases and J by 4 bases, and 19 bases separated the two germline ends.